A single sample gave rise to the 3 T cell receptor beta chains below, sequenced in a study of blood T cell repertoires in COVID-19. Clones were read by immunoSEQ multiplex PCR, and TCRdb kept only the in-frame ones, dropping some. Here the sample spans 45,000 to 70,000 clones, about 85% being singletons. The material sequenced was peripheral blood. Receptor source: a woman older than 75 with acute or convalescent COVID-19.

V usage is TRBV5-1 and J usage is TRBJ2-7; TRBD1 aligns across 7 bases. The CDR3 runs to 12 residues. Unmatched junction bases numbered 1, after V lost 2 bases and J lost 5 bases. From germline, CDR1 is SGHRS and CDR2 YFSETQ. DNA of the CDR3: TGCGCCAGCAGCTTCAGGGGGAACGAGCAGTACTTC. Translated: CASSFRGNEQYF.

This clone was seen just once. This CDR3 is CASSERGTATNYGYTF. In nucleotides, the CDR3 is TGTGCCAGCAGTGAACGGGGGACAGCCACTAACTATGGCTACACCTTC. The gene calls are TRBV25-1 and TRBJ1-2; TRBD1 aligns across 7 bases. CDR1 is MGHDK, CDR2 SYGVNS, per germline. The CDR3 extends over 16 amino acids. The ends lost 2 bases at V and 0 bases at J; junction bases unmatched: 6.

This clone was seen only a few times. This chain uses TRBV3-1 (or the pseudogene TRBV3-2) with TRBJ2-3, with D unresolved. CDR3 length: 12 amino acids. Trimming pared 5 bases from V and 5 bases from J, leaving 8 bases between. Germline V gene lookup returns CDR1 LGHDT and CDR2 YNNKEL (reference sequence). The CDR3 spells CASSSGGDTQYF. CDR3 bases: TGTGCCAGCAGCTCCGGCGGAGATACGCAGTATTTT.